Sequencing of this T cell receptor beta chain was carried out in a study of T-cell reconstitution after alpha-beta-depleted transplantation in children. This clonotype was seen more than once but under ten times. Preparing the TCRbeta library involved the use of unique molecular identifiers. Via MiXCR, TCRdb re-called the PCR reads, giving one row per CDR3 protein. This sample yields about 440,000 distinct CDR3 sequences, of which approximately 42% are seen a single time; around a quarter belongs to the top ten. The CDR3 has 14 residues. CDR1 and CDR2 (germline): SQVTM, ANQGSEA. Germline trimming cut 0 bases from V and 5 bases from J; bases unmatched to any gene: 2.

This sequence originates from a girl aged 2-10 years with aplastic anemia, due to receive a stem cell transplant. This chain joins TRBV29-1 and TRBJ2-3, with 10 bases fitting TRBD2. The sequenced sample was PBMCs, obtained before TCRalphabeta/CD19-depleted stem cell transplant. The CDR3 protein is CSVEDRTSGDTQYF. In DNA form, the CDR3 reads TGCAGCGTTGAAGATAGGACTAGCGGAGATACGCAGTATTTT.